This T cell receptor beta chain was found in a study of cytomegalovirus exposure and HLA in healthy donors. With 60 Vbeta and 13 Jbeta primers, the PCR was carried out. Using immunoSEQ multiplex PCR, the repertoire was profiled, and TCRdb retains in-frame clones only, with some absent. The sample contains roughly 100,000 clones, more than 60% of which appear only once. The V end was cut by 4 bases, the J end by 4 bases, with 8 bases between. CDR3 size: 13 residues. The V gene's germline CDR1 is KGHSH and CDR2 LQKENI. General study results and limits: Other equally common chains were less clonally expanded than HLA-associated TCR beta chains, a later analysis showed.

Remarks on this clone: The antigen is undetermined.

Sequenced sample: PBMCs. The rearrangement joins TRBV18 to TRBJ2-1; TRBD1 might be the D (5 bases). This TCR was recovered from a female donor in good health and CMV-seropositive. CDR3 sequence: CASSLRQYNEQFF. The CDR3 region has the DNA TGTGCCAGCTCACTCCGACAGTACAATGAGCAGTTCTTC.